Each of the 30 T cell receptor beta chains below was sequenced from the same sample in a study of blood T cell repertoires in COVID-19. The assay was immunoSEQ multiplex PCR, and TCRdb's table has in-frame clones only and misses some. Among about 170,000 clones listed, around nine tenths were seen once. The sequenced sample consisted of peripheral blood. The receptor source for this set is a man aged 18-30 years with active or convalescent COVID-19.

This clone was observed a handful of times. The chain couples TRBV4-1 to TRBJ1-2; D remains unclear. Germline CDR1 reads MGHRA; CDR2 reads YSYEKL. V lost 1 base and J lost 6, with 9 bases in between. The CDR3 contains 13 residues. The CDR3 loop reads CASSQALADGYTF. CDR3 DNA: TGCGCCAGCAGCCAAGCTCTCGCGGATGGCTACACCTTC.

The genes are TRBV3-1 (or the pseudogene TRBV3-2) and TRBJ2-3; 8 positions match TRBD1. CDR1 LGHDT and CDR2 YNNKEL come from the germline V gene (reference sequence). This CDR3 comprises 17 residues. J lost 4 bases, V lost 2 bases, and 11 bases had no gene match. The chain's CDR3 is CASSQPGQGGRADTQYF. The CDR3 DNA is TGTGCCAGCAGCCAACCCGGACAGGGAGGTCGAGCAGATACGCAGTATTTT.

V and J are TRBV30 and TRBJ2-7; D uncertain. The CDR3 extends over 11 amino acids. The V and J ends lost 2 bases and 6 bases respectively, with 8 bases between them. CDR1 GTSNPN and CDR2 SVGIG come from the germline V gene (reference sequence). The CDR3 DNA sequence: TGTGCCTGGAGTCATAGTCTCGAGCAGTACTTC. This codes for CAWSHSLEQYF.

The gene calls are TRBV28 and TRBJ1-2, with D possibly TRBD1 on 6 matching bases. The CDR3 has 14 residues. CDR1 is MDHEN, CDR2 SYDVKM, per germline. V was cut by 3 bases and J by 5 bases, with 13 bases left in between. CDR3 sequence reads: CASSLDSGAYGYTF. The CDR3, as DNA: TGTGCCAGCAGTTTGGACAGCGGAGCTTATGGCTACACCTTC.

The chain combines TRBV13 with TRBJ2-3, with 8 bases aligning to TRBD1. Per germline, CDR1 PRHDT and CDR2 FYEKMQ (reference sequence). This CDR3 is 17 amino acids long. V trimming: 5 bases; J trimming: 2 bases; junction bases outside the gene matches: 12. CDR3 in DNA: TGTGCCAGCAGCCCGAGGGGGGACAGGCCGACCACAGATACGCAGTATTTT. This sequence encodes CASSPRGDRPTTDTQYF.

V and J are TRBV4-2 and TRBJ2-1; no reliable D call. The CDR3 loop spans 13 amino acids. The V and J ends lost 6 bases and 4 bases respectively, with 10 bases between them. Germline V gene data show CDR1 as LGHNA and CDR2 as YNFKEQ. In nucleotides, the CDR3 is TGTGCCAGCAGGCACTCCGAATACAATGAGCAGTTCTTC. Protein product: CASRHSEYNEQFF.

The chain uses TRBV9 and TRBJ1-1; D uncertain. Germline V gene lookup returns CDR1 SGDLS and CDR2 YYNGEE. CDR3 length equals 14 residues. Trimming stripped 0 bases from V and 1 base from J, with 7 bases between. CDR3 loop: CASSVVVANTEAFF. In DNA, the CDR3 is TGTGCCAGCAGCGTAGTGGTAGCGAACACTGAAGCTTTCTTT.

As DNA, the CDR3 is TGTGCCAGCAGCTTGGCCCCAGGGGTCGGGGCCAACGTCCTGACTTTC. It codes for CASSLAPGVGANVLTF. This rearrangement joins TRBV5-4 to TRBJ2-6, with D possibly being TRBD1 (6 bases). The ends were cut back, 0 bases at V and 4 bases at J, with 11 bases in the middle. Germline CDR1 and CDR2: SGHNT and YYREEE (reference sequence). This CDR3 is built from 16 residues.

This chain uses TRBV29-1 with TRBJ1-1; no definite D call. The V gene lost 0 bases and the J gene lost 10 bases, with 12 bases spanning the gap. The CDR3 loop spans 12 amino acids. Germline loops: CDR1 SQVTM, CDR2 ANQGSEA. CDR3 protein: CSVEDRLPGAFF. The CDR3 DNA reads as TGCAGCGTTGAAGACCGTCTCCCGGGAGCTTTCTTT.

J is TRBJ1-5 and V is TRBV6-5; tentative D call: TRBD1 (5 bases). The germline V and J ends were trimmed by 2 bases and 4 bases, with 9 bases remaining between them. From germline, CDR1 is MNHEY and CDR2 SVGAGI. The CDR3 is 14 amino acids. CDR3 sequence (DNA): TGTGCCAGCAGTTACGGGCCAGGGAATCAGCCCCAGCATTTT. Its translation: CASSYGPGNQPQHF.

The rearrangement links TRBV6-6 to TRBJ2-1; 8 nucleotides line up with TRBD1. CDR1 and CDR2 from the germline V gene are MNHNY and SVGAGI (reference sequence). The J segment lost 4 bases and the V segment lost 6 bases, leaving 8 bases of the junction unmatched. The CDR3 has 15 amino acids. This CDR3 is CASSPRTGPYNEQFF. The CDR3 DNA reads as TGTGCCAGCAGCCCCAGGACAGGGCCATACAATGAGCAGTTCTTC.

This sequence joins TRBV1 and TRBJ1-5. TRBV1 is a listed pseudogene. This CDR3 spans 16 amino acids. In nucleotides, the CDR3 is TGCACCAGCAGCCAAGATCTGGGGAGTAGCAATCAGCCCCAGCATTTT. Its translation: CTSSQDLGSSNQPQHF.

The rearrangement joins TRBV7-2 to TRBJ2-2; D is perhaps TRBD2 (6 bases). The CDR3 is 14 amino acids. The germline V gene encodes CDR1 SGHTA and CDR2 FQGNSA. The ends were cut back, 2 bases at V and 5 bases at J, with 9 bases in the middle. CDR3 in DNA: TGTGCCAGCAGCTTAAAACTAGCTACCGGGGAGCTGTTTTTT. It encodes CASSLKLATGELFF. The full variable domain, in which reference TRBV7-2 and TRBJ2-2 provide the parts outside the CDR3, is GAGVSQSPSNKVTEKGKDVELRCDPISGHTALYWYRQSLGQGLEFLIYFQGNSAPDKSGLPSDRFSAERTGGSVSTLTIQRTQQEDSAVYLCASSLKLATGELFFGEGSRLTVL.

The CDR3 DNA reads TGTGCCAGCAGCCAACCGTGGACAGGGGAAGGCACAGATACGCAGTATTTT. The encoded protein is CASSQPWTGEGTDTQYF. J is TRBJ2-3 and V is TRBV7-9, with TRBD1 identical over 9 bases. Per germline, CDR1 SEHNR and CDR2 FQNEAQ (reference sequence). This CDR3 contains 17 residues. V gave up 5 bases and J gave up 1 base; unmatched junction bases: 10.

V is TRBV27 and J is TRBJ1-2; maybe TRBD1 (5 bases). The V end was cut by 4 bases, the J end by 8 bases, with 17 bases between. This CDR3 comprises 14 residues. Looked up from germline, CDR1 is MNHEY and CDR2 is SMNVEV (reference sequence). CDR3 residues: CASSWGRSRGGYTF. The DNA for the CDR3 is TGTGCCAGCAGTTGGGGTCGGAGTAGGGGCGGCTACACCTTC.

The genes are TRBV5-1 and TRBJ1-1, with 7 bases identical to TRBD1. Germline lookup yields CDR1 SGHRS and CDR2 YFSETQ. The CDR3 runs to 14 residues. The trim removed 4 bases at V and 8 bases at J, leaving 11 bases unmatched. The CDR3 DNA sequence: TGCGCCAGCAGCCCGACAGGGACGGGGACCGAAGCTTTCTTT. Its protein is CASSPTGTGTEAFF.

J is TRBJ2-4 and V is TRBV10-1; unclear D gene. V lost 5 bases and J lost 0, with 5 bases in between. Germline V lookup: CDR1 WNHNN, CDR2 SYGVQD (reference sequence). The CDR3 is 13 amino acids. For the CDR3, the DNA is TGCGCCAGCAGTACTATAGCCAAAAACATTCAGTACTTC. Translating gives CASSTIAKNIQYF.

Turning to this clone: At one end the junction does not follow the germline gene, possibly because of a read error. CDR3 sequence: CASSPGTATYF. For the CDR3, the DNA is TGTGCCAGCAGTCCCGGGACAGCGACTTACTTT. The chain couples TRBV28 to TRBJ1-6; TRBD1 agrees at 7 bases. CDR1 is MDHEN and CDR2 is SYDVKM in the germline V gene. CDR3 length: 11 residues.

V is TRBV5-6 and J is TRBJ1-2; 8 bases are shared with TRBD1. Germline CDR1 and CDR2: SGHDT and YYEEEE. With V trimmed by 4 bases and J by 1 base, 3 bases remained unmatched. The CDR3 spans 14 residues. In nucleotides, the CDR3 is TGTGCCAGCAGCCTGACAGGGGTTAACTATGGCTACACCTTC. As protein: CASSLTGVNYGYTF.

The chain recombines TRBV5-1 with TRBJ1-2; 9 bases agree with TRBD1. CDR1 is SGHRS, CDR2 YFSETQ, per germline. This CDR3 spans 15 amino acids. V lost 4 bases, J lost 3 bases, and 7 bases stayed unmatched. As DNA, the CDR3 is TGCGCCAGCAGCACGACAGGGGGGATTGACTATGGCTACACCTTC. Translated: CASSTTGGIDYGYTF.

The genes are TRBV2 and TRBJ1-3; TRBD1 agrees at 7 bases. Germline V lookup: CDR1 SNHLY, CDR2 FYNNEI. V dropped 6 bases and J dropped 6; count of bases not matched to a gene: 5. The CDR3 totals 13 residues. The CDR3 is CASSSGQSNTIYF. The CDR3 DNA reads as TGTGCCAGCAGCTCGGGACAGTCAAACACCATATATTTT.

The rearrangement links TRBV2 to TRBJ2-3; weak D call: TRBD1 (5 bases). The CDR3 extends over 14 amino acids. In germline, CDR1 is SNHLY, CDR2 FYNNEI. V was pared by 5 bases and J by 1 base, with 10 bases between. This chain's CDR3 is CASSIETGTDTQYF. The DNA for the CDR3 is TGTGCCAGCAGTATAGAGACAGGCACAGATACGCAGTATTTT.

DNA for the CDR3: TGTGCCAGCAGTCCCGTACCCGGACTAGCGGGTATCATCGGGTTCTTC. Translating it yields CASSPVPGLAGIIGFF. The chain joins TRBV28 to TRBJ2-1; 11 positions match TRBD2. The CDR3 has 16 residues. V shed 5 bases and J 15 bases; nucleotides not matched to a gene: 18. The germline V gene encodes CDR1 MDHEN and CDR2 SYDVKM.

This chain joins TRBV4-3 and TRBJ2-6; no reliable D call. The length of the CDR3 is 16 residues. Germline CDR1 is LGHNA and CDR2 is YSLEER. Trimming removed 0 bases at V and 1 base at J, with 7 bases between. The CDR3 here is CASSQDPESGANVLTF. Here the CDR3 DNA reads TGCGCCAGCAGCCAAGACCCGGAGTCTGGGGCCAACGTCCTGACTTTC.

The J gene is TRBJ1-6, the V gene TRBV7-2; D is ambiguous. Germline assignment: CDR1 SGHTA and CDR2 FQGNSA. With 1 base removed from V and 7 bases from J, the gap between germline ends came to 8 bases. This CDR3 has 14 amino acids. Written as DNA, the CDR3 is TGTGCCAGCAGCTTAGGCCCGGTAAATTCACCCCTCCACTTT. Translating gives CASSLGPVNSPLHF.

This chain joins TRBV27 and TRBJ1-1, with a possible D match to TRBD1 (6 bases). The CDR3 covers 17 residues. Germline CDR1 is MNHEY and CDR2 is SMNVEV (reference sequence). The V and J ends lost 5 bases and 3 bases respectively, with 22 bases between them. This chain's CDR3 is CASSPGTKGGLDTEAFF. The CDR3 DNA sequence: TGTGCCAGCAGTCCCGGGACAAAAGGGGGACTAGACACTGAAGCTTTCTTT.

This sequence joins TRBV29-1 and TRBJ2-1; D might be TRBD2 (6 bases). This CDR3 region has 16 residues. V was shortened by 2 bases and J by 4 bases, with 18 bases between the two germline ends. Germline V lookup: CDR1 SQVTM, CDR2 ANQGSEA. Here the CDR3 reads CSVELEGESFYNEQFF. The CDR3, as DNA: TGCAGCGTTGAACTGGAGGGAGAGTCCTTTTACAATGAGCAGTTCTTC.

The chain combines TRBV14 with TRBJ2-1, with TRBD1 matching 10 bases. Germline V gives CDR1 SGHDN, CDR2 FVKESK. The CDR3 length is 18 residues. The V and J ends lost 5 bases and 7 bases, in that order; junction bases with no gene match: 17. CDR3 loop: CASSSIGSGTGEKNEQFF. The CDR3 DNA reads as TGTGCCAGCAGCTCAATAGGCTCCGGGACAGGGGAAAAGAATGAGCAGTTCTTC. The complete variable domain, with remaining parts taken from reference TRBV14 and TRBJ2-1, reads EAGVTQFPSHSVIEKGQTVTLRCDPISGHDNLYWYRRVMGKEIKFLLHFVKESKQDESGMPNNRFLAERTGGTYSTLKVQPAELEDSGVYFCASSSIGSGTGEKNEQFFGPGTRLTVL.

For the CDR3, the DNA is TGTGCCAGCGGAAGAGACAGAACGGTGGTGCACCAGTACGTC. This encodes CASGRDRTVVHQYV. The V gene is TRBV2, the J gene TRBJ2-7, with D possibly matching TRBD1 (5 bases). CDR3 size: 14 residues. Germline V lookup: CDR1 SNHLY, CDR2 FYNNEI. V was trimmed by 8 bases and J by 10 bases, leaving 24 bases between them.

J is TRBJ2-3 and V is TRBV29-1, with D tentatively TRBD2 (6 bases). CDR1 is SQVTM, CDR2 ANQGSEA, per germline. This CDR3 is 13 amino acids long. V lost 4 bases to trimming and J lost 4 bases, with 12 bases between them. In DNA, the CDR3 is TGCAGCGTTGTGCGGGGTACCGCAGATACGCAGTATTTT. As protein: CSVVRGTADTQYF.